The TCR beta chain under discussion was sequenced for a study of shared clonotypes between healthy human individuals. Study conclusions and caveats: A handful of donors showed sharing of around 5% of naive CD4 clonotypes.

J gave up 2 bases and V 2 bases, and 3 bases lay outside the gene matches. The CDR3 totals 15 residues. Looked up from germline, CDR1 is PRHDT and CDR2 is FYEKMQ (reference sequence). As for this clone: Its matching antigen is unknown.

Profiling relied on immunoSEQ multiplex PCR, and the TCRdb table lists in-frame clones only, not all of them. The sample has millions of clones; 85% to 95% are singletons. This TCR was sampled from a young man in good health. Some clones in this sample may be carry-over from other donors' samples. Sample: naive CD4+ T cells from PBMCs. Subset here: CD45RA+ positively selected. This chain uses TRBV13 with TRBJ2-7; TRBD1 matches at 10 bases. The CDR3 nucleotides read TGTGCCAGCAGCTTAACCGGGACAGGGGCCTACGAGCAGTACTTC. Protein sequence: CASSLTGTGAYEQYF.